The source of this TCR beta chain is a study of early T cells in non-severe SARS-CoV-2 infection. Germline CDR1 and CDR2: SGHAT and FQDESV (reference sequence). V shed 4 bases and J shed 1 base, with 14 bases lying between them. The CDR3 has 16 amino acids. Via MiXCR, TCRdb re-called the 5' RACE reads, giving one row per CDR3 protein. The repertoire holds some 80,000 distinct CDR3 sequences, around 12% seen once, with around a sixth in the top ten. This clonotype occurred many times. The V gene is TRBV11-1, the J gene TRBJ2-1; D might be TRBD1 (6 bases). This sample comprised whole blood, obtained at baseline. The clonotype originates from an adult who was a healthcare worker with PCR-confirmed SARS-CoV-2 infection or an uninfected control (not recorded which). The donor label of this sample is uncertain. CDR3 DNA sequence: TGTGCCAGCAGCTGGCTGAGGGGGTGGTCCTACAATGAGCAGTTCTTC. Protein product: CASSWLRGWSYNEQFF.